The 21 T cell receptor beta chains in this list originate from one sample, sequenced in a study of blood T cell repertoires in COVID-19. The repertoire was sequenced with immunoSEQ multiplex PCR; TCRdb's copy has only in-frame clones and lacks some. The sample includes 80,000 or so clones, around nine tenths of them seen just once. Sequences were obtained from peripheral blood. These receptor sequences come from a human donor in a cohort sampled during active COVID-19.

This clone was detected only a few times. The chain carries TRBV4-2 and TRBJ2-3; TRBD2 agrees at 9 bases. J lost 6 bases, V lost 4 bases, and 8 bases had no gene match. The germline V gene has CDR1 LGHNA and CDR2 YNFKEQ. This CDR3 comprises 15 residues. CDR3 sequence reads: CASSPRAGGLDTQYF. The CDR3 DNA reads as TGTGCCAGCAGCCCTCGGGCGGGGGGGCTTGATACGCAGTATTTT.

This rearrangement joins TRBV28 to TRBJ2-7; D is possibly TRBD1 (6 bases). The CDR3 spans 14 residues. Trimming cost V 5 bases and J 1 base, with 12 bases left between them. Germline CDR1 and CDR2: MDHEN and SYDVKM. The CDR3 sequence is CASSKPTGSYEQYF. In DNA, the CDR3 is TGTGCCAGCAGTAAGCCGACAGGATCCTACGAGCAGTACTTC.

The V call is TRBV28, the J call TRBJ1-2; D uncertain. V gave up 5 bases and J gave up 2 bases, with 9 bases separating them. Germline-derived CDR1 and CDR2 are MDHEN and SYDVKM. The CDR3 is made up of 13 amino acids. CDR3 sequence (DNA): TGTGCCAGCAGTACCCTAGAGAACTATGGCTACACCTTC. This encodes CASSTLENYGYTF.

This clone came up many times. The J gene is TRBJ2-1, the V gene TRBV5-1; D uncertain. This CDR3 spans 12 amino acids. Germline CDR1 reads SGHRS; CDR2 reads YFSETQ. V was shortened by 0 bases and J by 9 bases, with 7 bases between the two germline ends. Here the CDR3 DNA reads TGCGCCAGCAGCTTGGTATCGAGTGAGCAGTTCTTC. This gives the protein CASSLVSSEQFF.

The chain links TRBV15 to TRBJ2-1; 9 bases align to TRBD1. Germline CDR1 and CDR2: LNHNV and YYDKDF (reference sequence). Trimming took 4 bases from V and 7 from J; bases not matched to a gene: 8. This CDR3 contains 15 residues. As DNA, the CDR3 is TGTGCCACCAGCACCGGACAGGGGAAACTGAATGAGCAGTTCTTC. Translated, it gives CATSTGQGKLNEQFF. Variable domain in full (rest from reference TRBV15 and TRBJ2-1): DAMVIQNPRYQVTQFGKPVTLSCSQTLNHNVMYWYQQKSSQAPKLLFHYYDKDFNNEADTPDNFQSRRPNTSFCFLDIRSPGLGDTAMYLCATSTGQGKLNEQFFGPGTRLTVL.

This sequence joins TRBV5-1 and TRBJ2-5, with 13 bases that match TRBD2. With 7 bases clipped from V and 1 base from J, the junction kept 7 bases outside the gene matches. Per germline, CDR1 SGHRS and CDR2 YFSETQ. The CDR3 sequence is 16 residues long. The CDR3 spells CASDKGLAGAQETQYF. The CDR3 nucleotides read TGCGCCAGCGACAAAGGACTAGCGGGAGCCCAAGAGACCCAGTACTTC.

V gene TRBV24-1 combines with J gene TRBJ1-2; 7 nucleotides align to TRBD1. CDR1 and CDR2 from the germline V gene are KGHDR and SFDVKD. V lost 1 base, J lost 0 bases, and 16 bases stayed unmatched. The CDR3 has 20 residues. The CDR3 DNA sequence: TGTGCCACCAGTGATTTTCGGTCCTCCCCGGACAGGCCACCTAACTATGGCTACACCTTC. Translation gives CATSDFRSSPDRPPNYGYTF.

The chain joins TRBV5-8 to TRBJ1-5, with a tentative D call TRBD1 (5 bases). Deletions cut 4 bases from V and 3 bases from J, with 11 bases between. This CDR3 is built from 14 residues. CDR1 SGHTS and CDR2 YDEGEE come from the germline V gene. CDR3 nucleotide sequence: TGTGCCAGCAGCCCTCGACAGTACAATCAGCCCCAGCATTTT. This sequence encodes CASSPRQYNQPQHF.

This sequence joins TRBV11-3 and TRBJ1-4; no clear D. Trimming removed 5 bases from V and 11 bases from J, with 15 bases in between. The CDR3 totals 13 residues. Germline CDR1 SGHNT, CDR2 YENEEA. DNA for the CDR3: TGTGCCAGCAGCCTGCGGCCTACCTATAAACTGTTTTTT. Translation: CASSLRPTYKLFF.

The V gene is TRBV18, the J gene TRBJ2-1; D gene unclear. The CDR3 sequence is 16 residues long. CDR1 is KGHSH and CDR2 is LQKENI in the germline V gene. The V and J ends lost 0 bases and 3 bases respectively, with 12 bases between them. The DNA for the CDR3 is TGTGCCAGCTCACCACCGATAAGAGGAGACTACAATGAGCAGTTCTTC. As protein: CASSPPIRGDYNEQFF.

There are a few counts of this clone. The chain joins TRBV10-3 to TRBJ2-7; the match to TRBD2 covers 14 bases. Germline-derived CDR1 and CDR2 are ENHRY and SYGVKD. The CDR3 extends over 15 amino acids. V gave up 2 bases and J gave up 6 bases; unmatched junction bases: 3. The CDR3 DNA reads TGTGCCATCAGTGAGCCGGGACTAGCGGGGGTCGAGCAGTACTTC. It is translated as CAISEPGLAGVEQYF.

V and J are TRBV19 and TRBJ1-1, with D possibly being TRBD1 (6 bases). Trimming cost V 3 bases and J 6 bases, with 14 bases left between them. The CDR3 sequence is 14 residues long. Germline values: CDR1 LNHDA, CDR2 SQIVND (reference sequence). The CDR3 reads CASSINGGGPEAFF. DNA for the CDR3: TGTGCCAGTAGTATTAATGGCGGGGGGCCTGAAGCTTTCTTT.

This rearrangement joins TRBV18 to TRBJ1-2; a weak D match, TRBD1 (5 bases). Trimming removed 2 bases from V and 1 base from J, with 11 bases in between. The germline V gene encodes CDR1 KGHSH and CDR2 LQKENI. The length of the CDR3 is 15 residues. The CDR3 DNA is TGTGCCAGCTCACCAGGGGCAGCCGTTAACTATGGCTACACCTTC. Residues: CASSPGAAVNYGYTF.

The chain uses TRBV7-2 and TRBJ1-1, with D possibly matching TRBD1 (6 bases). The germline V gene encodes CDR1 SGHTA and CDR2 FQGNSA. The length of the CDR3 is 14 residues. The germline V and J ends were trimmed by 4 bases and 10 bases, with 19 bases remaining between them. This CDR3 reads CASSSGRGAVGAFF. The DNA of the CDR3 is TGTGCCAGCAGCTCGGGGCGGGGGGCGGTTGGAGCTTTCTTT.

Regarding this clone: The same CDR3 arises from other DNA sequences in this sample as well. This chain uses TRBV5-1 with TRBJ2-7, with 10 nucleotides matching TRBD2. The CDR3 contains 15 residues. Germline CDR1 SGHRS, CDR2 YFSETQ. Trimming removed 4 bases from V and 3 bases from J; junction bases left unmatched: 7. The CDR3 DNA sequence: TGCGCCAGCAGCCCACTAGCGGGATCAAGCTACGAGCAGTACTTC. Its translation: CASSPLAGSSYEQYF.

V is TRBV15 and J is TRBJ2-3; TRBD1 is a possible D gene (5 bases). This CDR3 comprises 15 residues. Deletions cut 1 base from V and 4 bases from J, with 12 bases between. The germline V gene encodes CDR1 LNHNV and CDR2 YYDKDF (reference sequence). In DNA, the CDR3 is TGTGCCACCAGCAGAGGCAGGGCTTTTTCAGATACGCAGTATTTT. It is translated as CATSRGRAFSDTQYF.

In nucleotides, the CDR3 is TGTGCCAGCTCTGGACGGGGGGCCGTGGGGTACAATGAGCAGTTCTTC. Translation: CASSGRGAVGYNEQFF. This sequence joins TRBV18 and TRBJ2-1; maybe TRBD2 (7 bases). This CDR3 contains 16 residues. V shed 6 bases and J shed 4 bases, with 19 bases lying between them. Germline V gives CDR1 KGHSH, CDR2 LQKENI. Together with reference TRBV18 and TRBJ2-1, the CDR3 gives the full variable domain: NAGVMQNPRHLVRRRGQEARLRCSPMKGHSHVYWYRQLPEEGLKFMVYLQKENIIDESGMPKERFSAEFPKEGPSILRIQQVVRGDSAAYFCASSGRGAVGYNEQFFGPGTRLTVL.

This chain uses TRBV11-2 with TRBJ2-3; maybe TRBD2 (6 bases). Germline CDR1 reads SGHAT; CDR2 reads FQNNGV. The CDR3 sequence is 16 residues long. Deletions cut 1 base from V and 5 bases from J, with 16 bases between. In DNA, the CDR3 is TGTGCCAGCAGCTTAGCCGCCCTCCGGAGGGGAGATACGCAGTATTTT. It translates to CASSLAALRRGDTQYF.

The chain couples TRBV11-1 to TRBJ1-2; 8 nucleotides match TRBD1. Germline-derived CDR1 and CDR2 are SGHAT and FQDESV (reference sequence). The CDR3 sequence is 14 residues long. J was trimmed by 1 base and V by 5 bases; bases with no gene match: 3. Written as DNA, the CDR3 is TGTGCCAGCAGCCCCGGACAGGGTAACTATGGCTACACCTTC. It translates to CASSPGQGNYGYTF.

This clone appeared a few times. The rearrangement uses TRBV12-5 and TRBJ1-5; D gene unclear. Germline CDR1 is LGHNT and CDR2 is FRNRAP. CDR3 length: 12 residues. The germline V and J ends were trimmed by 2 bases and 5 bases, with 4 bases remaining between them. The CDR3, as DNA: TGTGCTAGTGGTTTGTCGTATCAGCCCCAGCATTTT. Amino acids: CASGLSYQPQHF.

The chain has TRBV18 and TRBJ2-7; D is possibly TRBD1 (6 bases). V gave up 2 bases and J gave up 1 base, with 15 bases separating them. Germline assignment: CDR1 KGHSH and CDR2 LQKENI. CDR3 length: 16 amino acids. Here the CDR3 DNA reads TGTGCCAGCTCACCAATCGGACAGAAGTTTTCCTACGAGCAGTACTTC. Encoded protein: CASSPIGQKFSYEQYF.